This T cell receptor (beta chain) comes out of a study of fetal regulatory T cell absence and autoimmunity. In the study overall: IPEX patients had exocrine pancreas autoimmunity without clinical diabetes.

This was a survey-level run. The repertoire was sequenced with immunoSEQ multiplex PCR; TCRdb's copy has only in-frame clones and lacks some. This table has around 100,000 clones, about three quarters appearing once. CDR3 length equals 15 residues. The ends lost 5 bases at V and 0 bases at J; junction bases unmatched: 4. Germline lookup yields CDR1 SGHTA and CDR2 FQGNSA. The chain couples TRBV7-2 to TRBJ2-3; 8 nucleotides align to TRBD2. Sequencing used pancreas tissue. The clonotype comes from a male donor with IPEX syndrome. CDR3 in DNA: TGTGCCAGCAGCGGCGCTAGCGGGAGCACAGATACGCAGTATTTT. It specifies CASSGASGSTDTQYF.